The rows below give T cell receptor beta chains drawn from one sample of a study of blood T cell repertoires in COVID-19. Repertoires were generated with immunoSEQ multiplex PCR, while TCRdb's copy carries only in-frame clones and drops some. The sample includes 50,000 to 65,000 clones, about nine tenths of them seen just once. The sequencing input was peripheral blood. Receptor source: an elderly woman with COVID-19, enrolled during active disease. The CDR3 runs from the conserved cysteine through the conserved F or W. Fields, in order: D gene, V gene, clone size, J gene, CDR3 DNA, CDR3 protein. The D gene is left open where the match is weak. Rows give clone size only sometimes, using once, few, many, or a class for an expanded clone.

>NA|TRBV3-1/TRBV3-2|NA|TRBJ1-2
TGTGCCAGCAGCCAAGAGCGGGAGCACTATCCCAGGGGCTACACCTTC
CASSQEREHYPRGYTF
>NA|TRBV11-1|medium-sized|TRBJ1-1
TGTGCCAGCAGCTTTTACAAAATGAACACTGAAGCTTTCTTT
CASSFYKMNTEAFF
>NA|TRBV11-2|NA|TRBJ1-3
TGTGCCAGCAGCCCGGCCGGGGGGCCTGGAAACACCATATATTTT
CASSPAGGPGNTIYF
>TRBD1|TRBV19|NA|TRBJ2-2
TGTGCCAGTAGTATCAGGACAGGGCAGAACACCGGGGAGCTGTTTTTT
CASSIRTGQNTGELFF
>NA|TRBV12-3/TRBV12-4|once|TRBJ2-3
TGTGCCAGCAGTAGCGGGACAGATACGCAGTATTTT
CASSSGTDTQYF
>TRBD1|TRBV15|NA|TRBJ1-6
TGTGCCACCAGCGCTCGGGACAGATATTCACCCCTCCACTTT
CATSARDRYSPLHF
>NA|TRBV6-5|few|TRBJ2-3
TGTGCCAGCATGGTTGGCAGTAGCACAGATACGCAGTATTTT
CASMVGSSTDTQYF
>NA|TRBV5-1|NA|TRBJ2-3
TGCGCCAGCAGCTTGGGACTAGAGGATACGCAGTATTTT
CASSLGLEDTQYF
>NA|TRBV7-3|NA|TRBJ2-2
TGTGCCAGCAGCCCTCATAGAGAGCCCGCCGCCGGGGAGCTGTTTTTT
CASSPHREPAAGELFF
>NA|TRBV30|NA|TRBJ1-1
TGTGCCTGGAGGCGAGGTGGGTCCACTGAAGCTTTCTTT
CAWRRGGSTEAFF
>NA|TRBV2|once|TRBJ1-1
TGTGCCAGCAGTGCCCAGGGGATGAACACTGAAGCTTTCTTT
CASSAQGMNTEAFF
>NA|TRBV10-1|NA|TRBJ1-4
TGCGCCAGCAGTGAGGGTCCTTCGCCCACACCCGCAACTAATGAAAAACTGTTTTTT
CASSEGPSPTPATNEKLFF
>NA|TRBV7-3|NA|TRBJ2-3
TGTGCCAGCAGCTTAACCCGGGAAAGCACAGATACGCAGTATTTT
CASSLTRESTDTQYF